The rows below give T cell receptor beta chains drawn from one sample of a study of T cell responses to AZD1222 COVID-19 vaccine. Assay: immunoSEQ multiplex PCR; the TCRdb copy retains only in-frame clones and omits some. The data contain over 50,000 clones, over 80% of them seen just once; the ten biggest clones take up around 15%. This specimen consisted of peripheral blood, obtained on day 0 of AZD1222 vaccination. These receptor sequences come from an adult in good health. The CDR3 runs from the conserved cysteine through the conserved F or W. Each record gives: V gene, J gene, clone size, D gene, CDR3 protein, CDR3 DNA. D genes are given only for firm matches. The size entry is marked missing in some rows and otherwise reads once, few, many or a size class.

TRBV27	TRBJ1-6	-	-	CASSWDGYNSPLHF	TGTGCCAGCAGTTGGGACGGATATAATTCACCCCTCCACTTT
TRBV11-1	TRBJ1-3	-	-	CASSRDRSGNTIYF	TGTGCCAGCAGCCGTGACAGGTCTGGAAACACCATATATTTT
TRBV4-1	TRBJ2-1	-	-	CASSQVQSYNEQFF	TGCGCCAGCAGCCAAGTACAGTCTTACAATGAGCAGTTCTTC
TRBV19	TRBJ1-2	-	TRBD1	CASTDRGSGGYTF	TGTGCCAGTACCGACAGGGGATCTGGAGGCTACACCTTC
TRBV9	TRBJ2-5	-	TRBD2	CASSFEGGWETQYF	TGTGCCAGCAGCTTCGAGGGAGGGTGGGAGACCCAGTACTTC
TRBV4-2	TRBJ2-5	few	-	CASSLTEQETQYF	TGTGCCAGCAGCCTGACGGAACAAGAGACCCAGTACTTC
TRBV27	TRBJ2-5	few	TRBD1	CASSWTGEETQYF	TGTGCCAGCAGTTGGACAGGGGAAGAGACCCAGTACTTC
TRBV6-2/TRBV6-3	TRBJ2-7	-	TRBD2	CASSATSVYEQYF	TGTGCCAGCAGTGCGACTAGCGTCTACGAGCAGTACTTC
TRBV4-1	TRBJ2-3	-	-	CASSQDILAVSDTQYF	TGCGCCAGCAGCCAAGATATTCTAGCTGTGTCAGATACGCAGTATTTT
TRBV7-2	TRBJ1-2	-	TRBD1	CASSLQGVLGYGYTF	TGTGCCAGCAGCTTACAGGGGGTCTTGGGGTATGGCTACACCTTC
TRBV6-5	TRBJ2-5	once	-	CASSYSLGETQYF	TGTGCCAGCAGTTACAGCTTGGGAGAGACCCAGTACTTC
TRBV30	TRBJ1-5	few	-	CAWSVSRAGWPQHF	TGTGCCTGGAGTGTCAGCAGGGCGGGTTGGCCCCAGCATTTT
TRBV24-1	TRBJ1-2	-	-	CATGLIQGLEGYTF	TGTGCCACCGGCCTAATACAGGGACTGGAGGGCTACACCTTC
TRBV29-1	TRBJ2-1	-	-	CSVDSPQGPFLYNEQFF	TGCAGCGTTGACTCCCCACAAGGGCCTTTCCTCTACAATGAGCAGTTCTTC
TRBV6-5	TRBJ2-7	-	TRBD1	CASRQTGGALYEQYF	TGTGCCAGCAGACAGACAGGGGGCGCGTTGTACGAGCAGTACTTC
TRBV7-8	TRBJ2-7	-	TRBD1	CASSLGTGPYEQYF	TGTGCCAGCAGCCTAGGGACAGGACCCTACGAGCAGTACTTC
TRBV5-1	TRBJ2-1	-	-	CASSLEAALGYNEQFF	TGCGCCAGCAGCTTAGAGGCGGCGCTGGGGTACAATGAGCAGTTCTTC
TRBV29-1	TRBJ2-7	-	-	CSVVGRPPTYEQYF	TGCAGCGTTGTCGGCAGACCACCAACCTACGAGCAGTACTTC
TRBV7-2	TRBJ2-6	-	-	CASSLDGANVLTF	TGTGCCAGCAGCTTAGACGGGGCCAACGTCCTGACTTTC
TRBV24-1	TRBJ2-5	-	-	CATSEGDFDPETQYF	TGTGCCACCAGTGAGGGGGACTTCGACCCGGAGACCCAGTACTTC
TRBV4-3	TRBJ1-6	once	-	CASSQDRKEVPLHF	TGCGCCAGCAGCCAAGACCGAAAAGAGGTACCCCTCCACTTT
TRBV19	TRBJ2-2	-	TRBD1	CASSGQGNTGELFF	TGTGCCAGTAGTGGACAGGGGAACACCGGGGAGCTGTTTTTT
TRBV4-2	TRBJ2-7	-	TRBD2	CASSQDELADRSYEQYF	TGTGCCAGCAGCCAAGACGAACTAGCGGATCGAAGCTACGAGCAGTACTTC
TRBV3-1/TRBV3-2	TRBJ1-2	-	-	CASSLGRGVDGYTF	TGTGCCAGCAGCCTCGGTCGGGGGGTGGATGGCTACACCTTC
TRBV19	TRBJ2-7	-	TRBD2	CASSIGGRYEQYF	TGTGCCAGTAGTATCGGCGGGAGGTACGAGCAGTACTTC
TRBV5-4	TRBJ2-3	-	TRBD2	CASSLAGGLTDTQYF	TGTGCCAGCAGCCTAGCGGGAGGGCTAACAGATACGCAGTATTTT
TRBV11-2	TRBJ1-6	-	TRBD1	CASSYDRGPLQDLHF	TGTGCCAGCAGCTATGACAGGGGCCCCCTTCAAGACCTCCACTTT
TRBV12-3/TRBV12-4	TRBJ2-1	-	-	CASSRDLYNEQFF	TGTGCCAGCAGCAGGGACTTATACAATGAGCAGTTCTTC
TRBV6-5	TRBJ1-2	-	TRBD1	CASSYSNQGADGYTF	TGTGCCAGCAGTTACTCTAACCAGGGGGCTGACGGCTACACCTTC
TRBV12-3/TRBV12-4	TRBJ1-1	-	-	CASSLTVNTEAFF	TGTGCCAGCAGTCTGACAGTGAACACTGAAGCTTTCTTT
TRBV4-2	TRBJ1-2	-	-	CASSQTQGTNYGYTF	TGTGCCAGCAGCCAAACCCAGGGGACTAACTATGGCTACACCTTC
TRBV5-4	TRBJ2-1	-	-	CASSLGRGGNEQFF	TGTGCCAGCAGCTTGGGCAGGGGCGGAAATGAGCAGTTCTTC
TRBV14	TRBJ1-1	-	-	CASSQEWGLNTEAFF	TGTGCCAGCAGCCAAGAATGGGGGCTGAACACTGAAGCTTTCTTT
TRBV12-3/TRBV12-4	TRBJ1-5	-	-	CASSFDRNQPQHF	TGTGCCAGCAGTTTCGACAGAAATCAGCCCCAGCATTTT
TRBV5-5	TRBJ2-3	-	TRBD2	CASSLRASGRTDTQYF	TGTGCCAGCAGCCTCCGGGCTAGCGGGAGAACAGATACGCAGTATTTT